Below, 11 T cell receptor beta chains from the same sample are listed, as sequenced in a study of cytomegalovirus exposure and HLA in healthy donors. Amplification used 60 Vbeta primers and 13 Jbeta primers. Profiled with immunoSEQ multiplex PCR; TCRdb holds only in-frame clones, not every one. The sample holds 150,000 to 200,000 clones; roughly 60% are singletons and the top ten take roughly 2.9%. Sequencing was carried out using PBMCs. These receptors were taken from a man in his forties in good health and CMV-seronegative.

The V and J genes are TRBV11-2 and TRBJ2-1; 7 nucleotides align to TRBD2. V shed 1 base and J 9 bases; nucleotides not matched to a gene: 6. Germline values: CDR1 SGHAT, CDR2 FQNNGV. CDR3 length: 14 amino acids. CDR3 in DNA: TGTGCCAGCAGCTTAGGTTCCGGGGGGAGTGAGCAGTTCTTC. It encodes CASSLGSGGSEQFF.

Only one count was recorded for this clone. This chain connects TRBV19 to TRBJ2-3, with TRBD2 matching 8 bases. Germline CDR1 LNHDA, CDR2 SQIVND (reference sequence). The trim removed 7 bases at V and 1 base at J, leaving 4 bases unmatched. The CDR3 length is 14 residues. This chain's CDR3 is CASMYGGGTDTQYF. The CDR3 region has the DNA TGTGCCAGTATGTACGGGGGGGGCACAGATACGCAGTATTTT.

The J gene is TRBJ1-1, the V gene TRBV10-3; D uncertain. Trimming stripped 7 bases from V and 8 bases from J, with 17 bases between. Germline lookup yields CDR1 ENHRY and CDR2 SYGVKD. CDR3 size: 13 residues. The CDR3: CAIKTEPGREAFF. CDR3 bases: TGTGCCATCAAAACGGAGCCGGGGAGGGAAGCTTTCTTT.

V gene TRBV7-9 combines with J gene TRBJ2-5; 8 nucleotides align to TRBD1. The better agreement between TRBJ2-7 and the DNA end casts doubt on the J call. Germline CDR1 SEHNR, CDR2 FQNEAQ (reference sequence). This CDR3 has 14 amino acids. As DNA, the CDR3 is TGTGCCAGCAGCCGCCGAACAGGGGGTTACGAGCAGTACTTC. It encodes CASSRRTGGYEQYF.

The chain uses TRBV6-5 and TRBJ1-5, with D possibly being TRBD1 (6 bases). Between the trimmed V and J ends, which lost 6 bases and 1 base, there was a span of 13 bases. Germline values: CDR1 MNHEY, CDR2 SVGAGI. The CDR3 is 15 amino acids. CDR3 nucleotide sequence: TGTGCCAGCAGCTCAATGGGACAAAGCAATCAGCCCCAGCATTTT. As protein: CASSSMGQSNQPQHF.

The chain uses TRBV19 and TRBJ2-5; D is undetermined. The J call may be mistaken, given a closer DNA end match to TRBJ2-7. In germline, CDR1 is LNHDA, CDR2 SQIVND (reference sequence). This CDR3 is built from 15 residues. The CDR3 DNA reads TGTGCCAGTAGTATGGTAACAGTGAACGCTTACGAGCAGTACTTC. Its translation is CASSMVTVNAYEQYF.

The CDR3 nucleotides are TGTGCCAGTATACGAGGGATCCCCTACGAGCAGTACTTC. Its protein is CASIRGIPYEQYF. This chain uses TRBV6-6 with TRBJ2-7; D may be TRBD2 (5 bases). The CDR3 sequence is 13 residues long. CDR1 is MNHNY and CDR2 is SVGAGI in the germline V gene (reference sequence). Between the trimmed V and J ends, which lost 9 bases and 2 bases, there was a span of 14 bases.

This clone occurred a few times. The chain uses TRBV27 and TRBJ2-5; TRBD2 aligns across 9 bases. V lost 5 bases and J lost 5; bases outside the gene matches: 3. This CDR3 comprises 13 residues. CDR1 and CDR2 (germline): MNHEY, SMNVEV (reference sequence). In nucleotides, the CDR3 is TGTGCCAGCAGTGCGGGGGGGCCGGAGACCCAGTACTTC. Its protein product is CASSAGGPETQYF.

In the case of this clone: The junction departs from the called germline gene at one end, perhaps through a read error. V gene TRBV7-9 combines with J gene TRBJ2-6, with a weak D call TRBD1 (6 bases). The CDR3 length is 18 residues. CDR1 SEHNR and CDR2 FQNEAQ come from the germline V gene (reference sequence). Here the CDR3 reads CSSSLGSTGLTGANVLTF. CDR3 nucleotides: TGTTCCAGCAGCTTAGGGTCTACAGGGCTAACCGGGGCCAACGTCCTGACTTTC.

In its sample, this clone was seen once. The chain combines TRBV27 with TRBJ2-3, with 12 bases identical to TRBD2. Germline V lookup: CDR1 MNHEY, CDR2 SMNVEV (reference sequence). Trimming removed 4 bases from V and 5 bases from J; junction bases left unmatched: 4. CDR3 length: 15 residues. The CDR3 here is CASSWTSGARDTQYF. CDR3 coding DNA: TGTGCCAGCAGTTGGACTAGCGGGGCCCGAGATACGCAGTATTTT.

In its sample, this clone was seen a few times. V usage is TRBV30 and J usage is TRBJ1-1, with TRBD1 as a possible D gene (5 bases). This CDR3 has 14 amino acids. Trimming cost V 2 bases and J 3 bases, with 13 bases left between them. Per the germline V gene, CDR1 is GTSNPN and CDR2 is SVGIG (reference sequence). The CDR3 nucleotides read TGTGCCTGGAGTTTAGTCAGGGAGGACACTGAAGCTTTCTTT. It specifies CAWSLVREDTEAFF.